This TCR beta chain derives from a study of cytomegalovirus exposure and HLA in healthy donors. Study-wide background: There were over 350 genotyped donors. Of these, about 81% fell in the genetic ancestry cluster associated with self-reported Caucasian donors. General observations from the study: The authors judged a highly shared variant cluster likely a sequencing artifact. Several of the most significant clusters appeared linked to common viral pathogens, based on a later analysis.

To note about this clone: Its antigen is not known.

Trimming cost V 0 bases and J 7 bases; bases outside gene matches: 8. This CDR3 region has 16 residues. Germline CDR1 is LGHNA and CDR2 is YSLEER. In the PCR, 60 Vbeta and 13 Jbeta primers were used. Measured with immunoSEQ multiplex PCR; TCRdb has only the in-frame clones, and not every one. The sample lists about 130,000 clones; about four fifths were seen once. Sequenced: PBMCs. The gene calls are TRBV4-3 and TRBJ2-1; 8 positions agree with TRBD2. The clonotype comes from a middle-aged woman in good health and CMV-seronegative. The CDR3 nucleotides are TGCGCCAGCAGCCAAGATTGGGCTAGCGGGTCTAATGAGCAGTTCTTC. Protein sequence: CASSQDWASGSNEQFF.